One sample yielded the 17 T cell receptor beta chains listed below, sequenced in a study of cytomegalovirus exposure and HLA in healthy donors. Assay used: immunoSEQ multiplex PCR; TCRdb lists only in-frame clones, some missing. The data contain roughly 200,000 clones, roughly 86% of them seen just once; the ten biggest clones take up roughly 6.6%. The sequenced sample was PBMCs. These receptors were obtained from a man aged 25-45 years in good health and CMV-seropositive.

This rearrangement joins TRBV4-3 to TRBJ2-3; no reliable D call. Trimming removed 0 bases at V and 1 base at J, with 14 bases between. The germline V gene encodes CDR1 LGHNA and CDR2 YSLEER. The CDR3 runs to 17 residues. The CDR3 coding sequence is TGCGCCAGCAGCCAAGAGCTACTACTCATCGGCACAGATACGCAGTATTTT. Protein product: CASSQELLLIGTDTQYF.

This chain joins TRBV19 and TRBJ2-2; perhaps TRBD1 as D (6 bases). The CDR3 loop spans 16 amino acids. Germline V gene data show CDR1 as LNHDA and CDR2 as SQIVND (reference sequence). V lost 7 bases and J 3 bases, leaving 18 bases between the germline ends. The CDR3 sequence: CASTTRLQGDTGELFF. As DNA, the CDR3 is TGTGCCAGTACCACCCGGTTACAGGGCGACACCGGGGAGCTGTTTTTT.

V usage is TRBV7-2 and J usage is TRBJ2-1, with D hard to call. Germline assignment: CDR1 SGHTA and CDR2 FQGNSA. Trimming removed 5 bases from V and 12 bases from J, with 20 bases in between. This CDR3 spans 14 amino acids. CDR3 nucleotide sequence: TGTGCCAGCAGCCCCGAGGTTCTCCAGCATGGGCAGTTCTTC. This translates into CASSPEVLQHGQFF.

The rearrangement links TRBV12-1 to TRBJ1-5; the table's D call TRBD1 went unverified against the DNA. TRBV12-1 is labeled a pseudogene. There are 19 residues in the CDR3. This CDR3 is CASSFDTGTGGDSNQPQHF. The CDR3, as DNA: TGTGCCAGCAGCTTTGACACCGGGACAGGTGGGGATAGCAATCAGCCCCAGCATTTT.

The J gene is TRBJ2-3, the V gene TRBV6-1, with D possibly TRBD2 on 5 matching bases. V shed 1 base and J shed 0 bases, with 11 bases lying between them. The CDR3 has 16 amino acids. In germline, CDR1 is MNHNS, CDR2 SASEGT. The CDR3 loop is CASSEVKGRSTDTQYF. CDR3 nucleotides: TGTGCCAGCAGTGAAGTCAAAGGGAGAAGCACAGATACGCAGTATTTT.

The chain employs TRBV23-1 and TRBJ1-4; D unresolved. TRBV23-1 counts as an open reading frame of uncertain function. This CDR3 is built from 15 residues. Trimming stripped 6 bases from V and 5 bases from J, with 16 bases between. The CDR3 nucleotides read TGCGCCAGCAGCCGCCCAGTGGCACCGAATGAAAAACTGTTTTTT. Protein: CASSRPVAPNEKLFF.

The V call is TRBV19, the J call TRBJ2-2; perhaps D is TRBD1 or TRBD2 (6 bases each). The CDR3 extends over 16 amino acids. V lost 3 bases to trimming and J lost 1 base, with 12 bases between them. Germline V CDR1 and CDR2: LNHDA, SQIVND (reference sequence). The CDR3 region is CASSMLGGVNTGELFF. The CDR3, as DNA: TGTGCCAGTAGTATGCTCGGGGGCGTGAACACCGGGGAGCTGTTTTTT. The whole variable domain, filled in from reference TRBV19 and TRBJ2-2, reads DGGITQSPKYLFRKEGQNVTLSCEQNLNHDAMYWYRQDPGQGLRLIYYSQIVNDFQKGDIAEGYSVSREKKESFPLTVTSAQKNPTAFYLCASSMLGGVNTGELFFGEGSRLTVL.

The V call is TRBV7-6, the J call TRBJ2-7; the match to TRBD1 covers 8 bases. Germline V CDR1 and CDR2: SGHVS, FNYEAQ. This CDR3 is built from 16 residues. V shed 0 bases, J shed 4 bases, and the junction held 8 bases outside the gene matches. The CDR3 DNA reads TGTGCCAGCAGCTTAGCCACAGGGGGTGTAGGGTACGAGCAGTACTTC. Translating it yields CASSLATGGVGYEQYF. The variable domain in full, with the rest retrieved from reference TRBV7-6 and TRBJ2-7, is GAGVSQSPRYKVTKRGQDVALRCDPISGHVSLYWYRQALGQGPEFLTYFNYEAQQDKSGLPNDRFSAERPEGSISTLTIQRTEQRDSAMYRCASSLATGGVGYEQYFGPGTRLTVT.

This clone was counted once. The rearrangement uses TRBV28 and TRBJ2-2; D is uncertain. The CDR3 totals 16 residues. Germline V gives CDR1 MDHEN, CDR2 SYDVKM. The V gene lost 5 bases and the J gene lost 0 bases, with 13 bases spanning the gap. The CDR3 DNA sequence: TGTGCCAGCAGTCCCGTTTCAGGACCGAACACCGGGGAGCTGTTTTTT. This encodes CASSPVSGPNTGELFF.

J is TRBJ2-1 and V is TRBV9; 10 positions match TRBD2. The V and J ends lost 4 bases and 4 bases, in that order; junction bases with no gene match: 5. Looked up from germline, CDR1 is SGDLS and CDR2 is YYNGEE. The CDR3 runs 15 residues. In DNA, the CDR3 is TGTGCCAGCAGCAGAGCGGGAGGGCAATACAATGAGCAGTTCTTC. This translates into CASSRAGGQYNEQFF.

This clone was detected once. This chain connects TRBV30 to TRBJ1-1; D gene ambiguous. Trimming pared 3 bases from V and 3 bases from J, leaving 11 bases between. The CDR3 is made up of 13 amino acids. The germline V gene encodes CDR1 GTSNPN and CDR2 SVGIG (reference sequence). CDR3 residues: CAWREGGYTEAFF. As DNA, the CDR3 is TGTGCCTGGAGGGAGGGTGGTTACACTGAAGCTTTCTTT.

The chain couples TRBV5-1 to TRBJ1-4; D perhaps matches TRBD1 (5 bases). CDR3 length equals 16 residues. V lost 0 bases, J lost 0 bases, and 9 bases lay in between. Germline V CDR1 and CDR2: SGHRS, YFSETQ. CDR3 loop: CASSLDGGSTNEKLFF. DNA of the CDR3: TGCGCCAGCAGCTTGGATGGGGGATCAACTAATGAAAAACTGTTTTTT.

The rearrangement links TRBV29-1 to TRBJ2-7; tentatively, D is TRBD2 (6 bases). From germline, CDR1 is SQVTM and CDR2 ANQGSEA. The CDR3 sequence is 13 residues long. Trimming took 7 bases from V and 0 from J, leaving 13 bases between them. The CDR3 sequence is CSALARGSYEQYF. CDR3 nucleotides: TGCAGCGCCCTCGCGCGGGGCTCCTACGAGCAGTACTTC.

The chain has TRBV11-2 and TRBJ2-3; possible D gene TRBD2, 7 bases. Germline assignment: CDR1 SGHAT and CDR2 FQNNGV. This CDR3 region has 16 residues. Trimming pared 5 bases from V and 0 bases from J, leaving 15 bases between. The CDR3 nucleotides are TGTGCCAGCAGCGGAGGGGGGGGAACTAGCACAGATACGCAGTATTTT. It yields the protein CASSGGGGTSTDTQYF.

CDR3 nucleotides: TGTGCCAGCAGCGTAGGGTCGGGGGAGATCACAGATACGCAGTATTTT. This codes for CASSVGSGEITDTQYF. The rearrangement uses TRBV9 and TRBJ2-3; possibly TRBD2 for D (6 bases). Trimming cost V 0 bases and J 2 bases, with 13 bases left between them. Germline V gene data show CDR1 as SGDLS and CDR2 as YYNGEE. This CDR3 contains 16 residues.

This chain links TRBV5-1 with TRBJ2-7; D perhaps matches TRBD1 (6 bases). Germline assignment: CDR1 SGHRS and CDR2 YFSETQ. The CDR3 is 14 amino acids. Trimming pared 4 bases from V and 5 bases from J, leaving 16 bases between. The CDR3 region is CASSLQQGFDEQYF. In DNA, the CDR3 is TGCGCCAGCAGCCTACAACAGGGATTCGACGAGCAGTACTTC.

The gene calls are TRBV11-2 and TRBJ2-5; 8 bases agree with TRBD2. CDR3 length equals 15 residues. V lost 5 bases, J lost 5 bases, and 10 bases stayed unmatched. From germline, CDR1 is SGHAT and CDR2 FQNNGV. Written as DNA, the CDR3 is TGTGCCAGCAGCACCCATAGCGGGATCAAGGAGACCCAGTACTTC. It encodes CASSTHSGIKETQYF.